This T cell receptor (beta chain) was observed in a study of cytomegalovirus exposure and HLA in healthy donors. Study-level findings and limits: Differences between HLA loci emerged in a later analysis of TCR association rates, with DRB1 most and HLA-C fewest.

The PCR employed 60 Vbeta primers together with 13 Jbeta primers. Measured with immunoSEQ multiplex PCR; TCRdb has only the in-frame clones, and not every one. This table has approximately 260,000 clones, about four fifths appearing once. V lost 1 base and J lost 2; bases outside the gene matches: 5. The CDR3 is 17 amino acids. The germline V gene has CDR1 MGHRA and CDR2 YSYEKL. Healthy people donating bone marrow made up the donors. A remark on this clone: Its specificity is unknown.

Material for sequencing was PBMCs. The source is a woman aged 40 to 50 in good health and CMV-seropositive. The chain has TRBV4-1 and TRBJ2-5; 12 bases match TRBD2. Written as DNA, the CDR3 is TGCGCCAGCAGCCAAGGGGGCCTAGCGGGAGGGCAAGAGACCCAGTACTTC. It is translated as CASSQGGLAGGQETQYF.